One and the same sample provided the 13 T cell receptor beta chains below, sequenced in a study of T cell responses to AZD1222 COVID-19 vaccine. Using immunoSEQ multiplex PCR, the repertoire was profiled, and TCRdb retains in-frame clones only, with some absent. The sample lists under 75,000 clones; roughly 85% were seen once. Sequences were derived from peripheral blood, sampled on day 0 of AZD1222 vaccination. The receptors stem from an adult in good health.

The chain joins TRBV5-1 to TRBJ2-1, with D hard to call. V lost 3 bases to trimming and J lost 5 bases, with 15 bases between them. Germline CDR1 and CDR2: SGHRS and YFSETQ. The CDR3 spans 15 residues. The CDR3 is CASSSLPGFHNEQFF. The DNA of the CDR3 is TGCGCCAGCAGCTCGTTACCGGGTTTCCACAATGAGCAGTTCTTC.

CDR3 loop: CASSYSRTGYEQYF. CDR3 nucleotide sequence: TGTGCCAGCAGTTACTCGCGCACGGGATACGAGCAGTACTTC. The chain uses TRBV6-5 and TRBJ2-7, with TRBD2 as a possible D gene (5 bases). The CDR3 covers 14 residues. Germline V gene lookup returns CDR1 MNHEY and CDR2 SVGAGI. Trimming pared 0 bases from V and 4 bases from J, leaving 10 bases between.

The rearrangement uses TRBV7-6 and TRBJ1-1; D gene ambiguous. The CDR3 is 13 residues long. From germline, CDR1 is SGHVS and CDR2 FNYEAQ. The germline V and J ends were trimmed by 5 bases and 3 bases, with 10 bases remaining between them. CDR3 loop: CASSSGTDTEAFF. CDR3 DNA sequence: TGTGCCAGCAGCAGCGGTACGGACACTGAAGCTTTCTTT.

The chain has TRBV7-9 and TRBJ1-2; D is undetermined. Germline values: CDR1 SEHNR, CDR2 FQNEAQ (reference sequence). The V gene lost 0 bases and the J gene lost 0 bases, with 11 bases spanning the gap. The CDR3 is 16 amino acids. The CDR3 DNA sequence: TGTGCCAGCAGCTTAGCACCCACAGAGTCTAACTATGGCTACACCTTC. Its translation: CASSLAPTESNYGYTF.

The rearrangement uses TRBV28 and TRBJ1-2; the D gene is possibly TRBD1 (5 bases). This CDR3 has 19 residues. CDR1 is MDHEN, CDR2 SYDVKM, per germline. Trimming left V 8 bases short and J 7 bases short, with 35 bases between. This CDR3 reads CASWGTKTTKTGWSSGYTF. The CDR3, as DNA: TGTGCCAGCTGGGGGACCAAGACAACCAAGACCGGATGGAGTAGTGGCTACACCTTC.

The rearrangement uses TRBV30 and TRBJ1-2; D is unresolved. Germline CDR1 is GTSNPN and CDR2 is SVGIG (reference sequence). The CDR3 consists of 14 residues. Trimming stripped 0 bases from V and 7 bases from J, with 15 bases between. In DNA form, the CDR3 reads TGTGCCTGGAGTGTGGGAAACCCGGGCTCTGGCTACACCTTC. Its protein product is CAWSVGNPGSGYTF.

The rearrangement joins TRBV28 to TRBJ1-2; D gene uncertain. The CDR3 sequence is 12 residues long. CDR1 is MDHEN, CDR2 SYDVKM, per germline. The V and J ends lost 3 bases and 2 bases respectively, with 4 bases between them. The CDR3 coding sequence is TGTGCCAGCAGTTTGGCCAACTATGGCTACACCTTC. Protein: CASSLANYGYTF.

The rearrangement uses TRBV9 and TRBJ1-4; 7 bases are a match to TRBD1. The germline V gene encodes CDR1 SGDLS and CDR2 YYNGEE. V dropped 4 bases and J dropped 5; count of bases not matched to a gene: 8. The length of the CDR3 is 15 residues. The CDR3 reads CASSIYGTVNEKLFF. The CDR3 DNA sequence: TGTGCCAGCAGCATTTACGGGACAGTAAATGAAAAACTGTTTTTT.

This chain links TRBV2 with TRBJ1-1, with D uncertain. The CDR3 is 13 amino acids. CDR1 and CDR2 from the germline V gene are SNHLY and FYNNEI. Trimming cost V 6 bases and J 0 bases, with 8 bases left between them. The CDR3 sequence is CASSMGMNTEAFF. The CDR3 DNA reads TGTGCCAGCAGCATGGGGATGAACACTGAAGCTTTCTTT. Complete variable domain (other parts from reference TRBV2 and TRBJ1-1): EPEVTQTPSHQVTQMGQEVILRCVPISNHLYFYWYRQILGQKVEFLVSFYNNEISEKSEIFDDQFSVERPDGSNFTLKIRSTKLEDSAMYFCASSMGMNTEAFFGQGTRLTVV.

The chain employs TRBV6-5 and TRBJ2-2; 9 nucleotides line up with TRBD2. The CDR3 contains 14 residues. Germline values: CDR1 MNHEY, CDR2 SVGAGI. With V trimmed by 7 bases and J by 6 bases, 6 bases remained unmatched. The DNA for the CDR3 is TGTGCCAGCATCGGCGGGAGGGCCTCCGGGGAGCTGTTTTTT. Translating gives CASIGGRASGELFF.

The chain couples TRBV6-5 to TRBJ1-2, with D possibly being TRBD1 (6 bases). V lost 6 bases and J lost 1, with 6 bases in between. Germline V lookup: CDR1 MNHEY, CDR2 SVGAGI. The CDR3 spans 12 residues. The CDR3 region is CASSRGNYGYTF. The DNA of the CDR3 is TGTGCCAGCAGCAGGGGTAACTATGGCTACACCTTC.

The V gene is TRBV11-3, the J gene TRBJ1-1; tentative D call: TRBD1 (5 bases). CDR1 is SGHNT and CDR2 is YENEEA in the germline V gene. The CDR3 covers 15 residues. V lost 5 bases, J lost 3 bases, and 16 bases lay in between. The CDR3 nucleotides are TGTGCCAGCAGCCCCACACGGACGGGACACACTGAAGCTTTCTTT. Translation: CASSPTRTGHTEAFF.

J is TRBJ2-7 and V is TRBV19; 8 positions match TRBD1. This CDR3 contains 13 residues. CDR1 and CDR2 from the germline V gene are LNHDA and SQIVND (reference sequence). V dropped 7 bases and J dropped 2; count of bases not matched to a gene: 4. The chain's CDR3 is CASTRTGTYEQYF. The DNA of the CDR3 is TGTGCCAGTACCCGGACAGGGACCTACGAGCAGTACTTC.